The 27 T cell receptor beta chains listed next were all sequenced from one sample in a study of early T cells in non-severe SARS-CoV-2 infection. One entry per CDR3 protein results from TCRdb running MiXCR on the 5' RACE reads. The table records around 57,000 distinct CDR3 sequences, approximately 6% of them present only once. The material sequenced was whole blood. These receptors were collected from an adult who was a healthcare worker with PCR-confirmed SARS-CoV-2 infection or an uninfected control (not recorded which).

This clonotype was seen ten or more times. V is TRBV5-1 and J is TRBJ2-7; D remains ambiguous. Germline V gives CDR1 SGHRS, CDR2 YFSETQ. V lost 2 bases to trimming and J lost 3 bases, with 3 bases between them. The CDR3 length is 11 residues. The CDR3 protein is CASSFLYEQYF. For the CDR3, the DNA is TGCGCCAGCAGCTTCCTCTACGAGCAGTACTTC.

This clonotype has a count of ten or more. CDR3: CASSINPGQGLETQYF. CDR3 DNA: TGTGCCAGCAGTATAAACCCGGGACAGGGTTTGGAGACCCAGTACTTC. This chain uses TRBV6-5 with TRBJ2-5; 9 bases fit TRBD1. CDR3 size: 16 residues. The junction had 12 bases not matched to a gene; V was cut back by 5 bases and J by 5 bases. Germline assignment: CDR1 MNHEY and CDR2 SVGAGI.

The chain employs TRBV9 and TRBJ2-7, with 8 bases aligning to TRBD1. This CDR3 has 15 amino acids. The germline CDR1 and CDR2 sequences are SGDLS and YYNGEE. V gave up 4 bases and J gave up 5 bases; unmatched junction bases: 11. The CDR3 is CASSSRTGNPNEQYF. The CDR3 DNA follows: TGTGCCAGCAGCTCGAGGACAGGGAACCCTAACGAGCAGTACTTC.

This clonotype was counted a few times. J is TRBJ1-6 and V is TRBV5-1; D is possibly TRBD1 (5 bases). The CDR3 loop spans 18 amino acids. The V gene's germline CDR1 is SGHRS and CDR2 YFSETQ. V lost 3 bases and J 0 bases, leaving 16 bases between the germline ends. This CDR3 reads CASSSTVLDSSYNSPLHF. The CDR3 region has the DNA TGCGCCAGCAGCTCGACAGTACTTGATAGCTCCTATAATTCACCCCTCCACTTT. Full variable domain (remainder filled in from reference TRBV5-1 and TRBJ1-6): KAGVTQTPRYLIKTRGQQVTLSCSPISGHRSVSWYQQTPGQGLQFLFEYFSETQRNKGNFPGRFSGRQFSNSRSEMNVSTLELGDSALYLCASSSTVLDSSYNSPLHFGNGTRLTVT.

The CDR3 sequence: CAISERGTAKITGNTIYF. The CDR3 DNA is TGTGCCATCAGTGAGCGGGGGACAGCCAAAATCACTGGAAACACCATATATTTT. This rearrangement joins TRBV10-3 to TRBJ1-3; 7 nucleotides line up with TRBD1. Germline CDR1 is ENHRY and CDR2 is SYGVKD. There are 18 residues in the CDR3. V lost 2 bases to trimming and J lost 2 bases; unmatched junction nucleotides: 12.

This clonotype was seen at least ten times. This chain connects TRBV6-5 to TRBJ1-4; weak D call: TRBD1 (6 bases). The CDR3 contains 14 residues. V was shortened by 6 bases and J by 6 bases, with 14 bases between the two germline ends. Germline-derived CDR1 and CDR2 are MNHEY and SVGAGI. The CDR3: CASSITGLHEKLFF. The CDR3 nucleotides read TGTGCCAGCAGCATAACAGGGTTGCATGAAAAACTGTTTTTT.

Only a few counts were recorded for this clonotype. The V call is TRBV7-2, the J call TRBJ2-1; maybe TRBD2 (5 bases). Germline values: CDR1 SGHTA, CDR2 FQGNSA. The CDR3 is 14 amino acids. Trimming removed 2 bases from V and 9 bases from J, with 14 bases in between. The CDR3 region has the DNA TGTGCCAGCAGCTTACCTAGCCGGGGTGGTGAGCAGTTCTTC. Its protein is CASSLPSRGGEQFF.

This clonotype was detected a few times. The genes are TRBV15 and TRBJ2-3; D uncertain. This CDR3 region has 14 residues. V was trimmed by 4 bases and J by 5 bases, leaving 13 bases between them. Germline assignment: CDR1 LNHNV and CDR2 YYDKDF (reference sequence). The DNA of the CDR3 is TGTGCCACCAGCAAAGGACGTATAAGAGATACGCAGTATTTT. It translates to CATSKGRIRDTQYF.

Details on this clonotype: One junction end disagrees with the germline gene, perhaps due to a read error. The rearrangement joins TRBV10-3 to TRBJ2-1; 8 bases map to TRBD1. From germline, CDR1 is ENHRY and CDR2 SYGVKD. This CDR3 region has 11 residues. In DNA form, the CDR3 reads TGTGCCATCAGCAAAGGGGGACAGGTAGCCTTC. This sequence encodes CAISKGGQVAF.

The DNA of the CDR3 is TGTGCCAGCAGTGACAGGGCAATCCAGCCCCAGCATTTT. Translated: CASSDRAIQPQHF. This chain uses TRBV27 with TRBJ1-5; 7 bases match TRBD1. The J segment lost 7 bases and the V segment lost 5 bases, leaving 5 bases of the junction unmatched. CDR1 and CDR2 from the germline V gene are MNHEY and SMNVEV (reference sequence). The CDR3 consists of 13 residues.

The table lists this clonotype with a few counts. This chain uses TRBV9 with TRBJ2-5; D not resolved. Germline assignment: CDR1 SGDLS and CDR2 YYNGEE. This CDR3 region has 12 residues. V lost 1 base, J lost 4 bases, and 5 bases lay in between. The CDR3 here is CASSVIRETQYF. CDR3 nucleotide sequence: TGTGCCAGCAGCGTAATTCGAGAGACCCAGTACTTC. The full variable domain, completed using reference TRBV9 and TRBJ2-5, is DSGVTQTPKHLITATGQRVTLRCSPRSGDLSVYWYQQSLDQGLQFLIQYYNGEERAKGNILERFSAQQFPDLHSELNLSSLELGDSALYFCASSVIRETQYFGPGTRLLVL.

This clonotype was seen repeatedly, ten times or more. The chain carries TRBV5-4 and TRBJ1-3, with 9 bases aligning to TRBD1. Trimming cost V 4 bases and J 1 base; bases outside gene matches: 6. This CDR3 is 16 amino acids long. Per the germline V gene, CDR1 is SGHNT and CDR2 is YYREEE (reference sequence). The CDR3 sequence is CASSTTGTGSGNTIYF. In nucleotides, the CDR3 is TGTGCCAGCAGCACAACCGGGACAGGGTCTGGAAACACCATATATTTT.

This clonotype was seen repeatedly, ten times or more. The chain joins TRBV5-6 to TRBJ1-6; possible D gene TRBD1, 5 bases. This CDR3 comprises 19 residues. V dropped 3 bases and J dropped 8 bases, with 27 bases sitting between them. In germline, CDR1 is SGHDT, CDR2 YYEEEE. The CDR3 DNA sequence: TGTGCCAGCAGCTCGGACGGGGCCGTCATGGAGGGTGGAGATTCACCCCTCCACTTT. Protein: CASSSDGAVMEGGDSPLHF.

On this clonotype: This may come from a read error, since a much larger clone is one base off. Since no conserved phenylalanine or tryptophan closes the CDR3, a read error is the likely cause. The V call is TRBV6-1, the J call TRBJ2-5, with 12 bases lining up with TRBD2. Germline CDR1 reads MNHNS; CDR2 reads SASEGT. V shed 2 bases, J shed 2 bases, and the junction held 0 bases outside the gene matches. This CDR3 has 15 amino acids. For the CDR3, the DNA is TGTGCCAGCAGTGAACTAGCGGGGGGGCAAGAGACCCAGTACCTC. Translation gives CASSELAGGQETQYL.

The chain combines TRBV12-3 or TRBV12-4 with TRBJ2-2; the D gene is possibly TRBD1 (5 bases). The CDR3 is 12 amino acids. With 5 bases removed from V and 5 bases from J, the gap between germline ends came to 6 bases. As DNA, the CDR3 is TGTGCCAGCAGTAAGGGGACCGGGGAGCTGTTTTTT. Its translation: CASSKGTGELFF.

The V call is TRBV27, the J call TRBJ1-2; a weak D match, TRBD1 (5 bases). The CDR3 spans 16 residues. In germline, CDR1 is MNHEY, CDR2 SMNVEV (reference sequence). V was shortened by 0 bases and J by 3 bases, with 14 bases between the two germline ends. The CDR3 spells CASSLSYAGRDYGYTF. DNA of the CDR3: TGTGCCAGCAGTTTATCTTACGCAGGGAGGGACTATGGCTACACCTTC.

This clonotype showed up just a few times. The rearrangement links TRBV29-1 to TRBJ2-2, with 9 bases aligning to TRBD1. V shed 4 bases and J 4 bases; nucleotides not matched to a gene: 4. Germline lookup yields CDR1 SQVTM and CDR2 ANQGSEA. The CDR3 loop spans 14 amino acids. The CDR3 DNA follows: TGCAGCGTTGGGGGGACAGGGTTCACCGGGGAGCTGTTTTTT. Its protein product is CSVGGTGFTGELFF.

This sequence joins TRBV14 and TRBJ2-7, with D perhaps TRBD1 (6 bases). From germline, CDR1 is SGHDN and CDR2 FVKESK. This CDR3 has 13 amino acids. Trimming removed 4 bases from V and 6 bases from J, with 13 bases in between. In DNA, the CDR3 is TGTGCCAGCAGCCCATGGACAGTTGGCGAGCAGTACTTC. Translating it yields CASSPWTVGEQYF.

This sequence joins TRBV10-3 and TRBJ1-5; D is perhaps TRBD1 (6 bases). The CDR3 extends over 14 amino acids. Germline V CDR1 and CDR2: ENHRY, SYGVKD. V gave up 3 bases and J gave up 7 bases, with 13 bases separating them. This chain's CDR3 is CAISDGGAGQPQHF. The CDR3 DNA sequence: TGTGCCATCAGTGACGGGGGGGCAGGCCAGCCCCAGCATTTT.

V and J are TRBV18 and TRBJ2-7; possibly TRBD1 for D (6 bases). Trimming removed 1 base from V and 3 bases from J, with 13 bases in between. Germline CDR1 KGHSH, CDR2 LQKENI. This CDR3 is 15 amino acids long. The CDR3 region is CASSPLRGSDYEQYF. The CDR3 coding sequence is TGTGCCAGCTCACCACTGAGGGGGTCGGACTACGAGCAGTACTTC.

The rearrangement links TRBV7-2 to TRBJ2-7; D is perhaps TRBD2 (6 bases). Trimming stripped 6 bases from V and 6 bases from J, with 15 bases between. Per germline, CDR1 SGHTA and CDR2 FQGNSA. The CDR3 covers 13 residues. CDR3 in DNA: TGTGCCAGCAGTAGGACTACGGTCACCGAGCAGTACTTC. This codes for CASSRTTVTEQYF.

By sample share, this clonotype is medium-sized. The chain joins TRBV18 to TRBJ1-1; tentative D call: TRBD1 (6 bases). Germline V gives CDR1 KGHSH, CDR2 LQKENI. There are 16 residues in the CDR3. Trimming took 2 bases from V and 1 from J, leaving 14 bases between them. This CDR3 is CASSPMGGQENTEAFF. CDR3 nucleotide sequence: TGTGCCAGCTCACCAATGGGGGGGCAAGAGAACACTGAAGCTTTCTTT.

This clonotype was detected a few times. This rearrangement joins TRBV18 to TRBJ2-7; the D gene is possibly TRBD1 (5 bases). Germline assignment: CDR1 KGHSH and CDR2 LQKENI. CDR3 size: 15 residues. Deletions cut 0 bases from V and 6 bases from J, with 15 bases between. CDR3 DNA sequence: TGTGCCAGCTCACCACCAGGGGCCACAAGTCCCGAGCAGTACTTC. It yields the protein CASSPPGATSPEQYF.

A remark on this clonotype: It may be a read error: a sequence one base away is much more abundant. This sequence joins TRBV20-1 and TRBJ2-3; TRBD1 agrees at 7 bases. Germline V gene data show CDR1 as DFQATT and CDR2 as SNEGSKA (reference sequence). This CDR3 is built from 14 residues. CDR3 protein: CSARGLGGTDMQYF. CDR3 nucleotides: TGCAGTGCTAGAGGCCTAGGGGGCACAGATATGCAGTATTTT.

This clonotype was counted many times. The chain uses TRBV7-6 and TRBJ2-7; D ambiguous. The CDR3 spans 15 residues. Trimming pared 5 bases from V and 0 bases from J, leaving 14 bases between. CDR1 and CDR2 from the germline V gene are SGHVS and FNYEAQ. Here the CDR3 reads CASSLRSSSSYEQYF. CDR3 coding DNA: TGTGCCAGCAGCCTTCGCTCTTCAAGCTCCTACGAGCAGTACTTC.

Here the CDR3 DNA reads TGCGCCAGCAGTGAGCCTGTCGGGCCTCTTTTACATGAGCAGTTCTTC. Amino acids: CASSEPVGPLLHEQFF. V is TRBV10-2 and J is TRBJ2-1, with unresolved D. Trimming removed 2 bases from V and 8 bases from J, with 19 bases in between. The germline V gene has CDR1 WSHSY and CDR2 SAAADI. This CDR3 has 16 amino acids.

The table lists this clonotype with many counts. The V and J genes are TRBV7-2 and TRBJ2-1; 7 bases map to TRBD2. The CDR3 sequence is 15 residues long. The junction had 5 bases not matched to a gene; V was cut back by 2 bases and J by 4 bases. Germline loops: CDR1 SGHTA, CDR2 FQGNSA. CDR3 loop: CASSLRGGGYNEQFF. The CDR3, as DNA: TGTGCCAGCAGCTTACGTGGGGGGGGTTACAATGAGCAGTTCTTC. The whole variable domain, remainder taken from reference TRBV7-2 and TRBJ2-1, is GAGVSQSPSNKVTEKGKDVELRCDPISGHTALYWYRQSLGQGLEFLIYFQGNSAPDKSGLPSDRFSAERTGGSVSTLTIQRTQQEDSAVYLCASSLRGGGYNEQFFGPGTRLTVL.